One and the same sample provided the 32 T cell receptor beta chains below, sequenced in a study of blood T cell repertoires in COVID-19. The table came from immunoSEQ multiplex PCR; TCRdb's copy has only in-frame clones and leaves some out. This table holds about 140,000 clones, 76% found once. The sample consisted of peripheral blood. The receptors originated from a woman older than 75 with active or convalescent COVID-19.

CDR3 sequence reads: CASSMGLAGVNEQFF. Written as DNA, the CDR3 is TGTGCCAGTAGTATGGGTCTAGCGGGGGTCAATGAGCAGTTCTTC. This chain links TRBV19 with TRBJ2-1; 10 nucleotides line up with TRBD2. Germline V gene lookup returns CDR1 LNHDA and CDR2 SQIVND (reference sequence). V trimming: 3 bases; J trimming: 6 bases; junction bases outside the gene matches: 5. There are 15 residues in the CDR3.

The genes are TRBV7-9 and TRBJ1-2; 7 nucleotides match TRBD1. The CDR3 runs to 14 residues. Trimming at V came to 5 bases and at J to 4 bases, leaving 7 bases not matched to a gene. Looked up from germline, CDR1 is SEHNR and CDR2 is FQNEAQ (reference sequence). CDR3 residues: CASSEETGPYGYTF. CDR3 DNA: TGTGCCAGCAGCGAGGAGACAGGGCCCTATGGCTACACCTTC.

The chain is built from TRBV7-9 and TRBJ2-1; TRBD2 matches 10 bases. Losses at the gene ends were 6 bases for V and 8 bases for J; bases not matched to a gene: 10. Germline CDR1 SEHNR, CDR2 FQNEAQ (reference sequence). The CDR3 runs to 15 residues. This CDR3 is CASSRSGGLVHEQFF. For the CDR3, the DNA is TGTGCCAGCAGTCGTAGCGGGGGGCTTGTCCATGAGCAGTTCTTC.

This sequence joins TRBV28 and TRBJ2-5; 13 positions agree with TRBD2. Per germline, CDR1 MDHEN and CDR2 SYDVKM. J gave up 3 bases and V 1 base, and 5 bases lay outside the gene matches. The CDR3 has 17 amino acids. CDR3 sequence reads: CASSLSGLAGAKETQYF. For the CDR3, the DNA is TGTGCCAGCAGTTTATCAGGACTAGCGGGGGCAAAAGAGACCCAGTACTTC.

This clone occurred a few times. The rearrangement links TRBV5-1 to TRBJ2-2; 9 bases align to TRBD1. With V trimmed by 5 bases and J by 5 bases, 4 bases remained unmatched. This CDR3 is 14 amino acids long. Germline-derived CDR1 and CDR2 are SGHRS and YFSETQ. CDR3 nucleotide sequence: TGCGCCAGCAGACCCGGGACAGGGACCGGGGAGCTGTTTTTT. Translation: CASRPGTGTGELFF. Variable domain in full (rest from reference TRBV5-1 and TRBJ2-2): KAGVTQTPRYLIKTRGQQVTLSCSPISGHRSVSWYQQTPGQGLQFLFEYFSETQRNKGNFPGRFSGRQFSNSRSEMNVSTLELGDSALYLCASRPGTGTGELFFGEGSRLTVL.

This clone was seen more than once but under ten times. The chain combines TRBV18 with TRBJ1-1, with D maybe TRBD1 (5 bases). The CDR3 loop spans 14 amino acids. The V gene lost 0 bases and the J gene lost 5 bases, with 10 bases spanning the gap. Germline V gene data show CDR1 as KGHSH and CDR2 as LQKENI. This CDR3 reads CASSPPSGGTEAFF. In nucleotides, the CDR3 is TGTGCCAGCTCACCACCGTCGGGGGGGACTGAAGCTTTCTTT.

The chain employs TRBV7-9 and TRBJ1-1; no definite D call. The germline V gene has CDR1 SEHNR and CDR2 FQNEAQ (reference sequence). Trimming shortened V by 3 bases and J by 5 bases, and 7 bases separated the two germline ends. The CDR3 consists of 12 residues. This CDR3 is CASSFGETEAFF. The DNA of the CDR3 is TGTGCCAGCAGCTTCGGTGAAACTGAAGCTTTCTTT.

The gene calls are TRBV28 and TRBJ2-3; the match to TRBD1 covers 9 bases. The CDR3 extends over 14 amino acids. CDR1 is MDHEN, CDR2 SYDVKM, per germline. V shed 5 bases, J shed 5 bases, and the junction held 5 bases outside the gene matches. The CDR3 nucleotides are TGTGCCAGCAGTAGGGACAGGGTATTAGATACGCAGTATTTT. This translates into CASSRDRVLDTQYF. The full variable domain, with the rest looked up from reference TRBV28 and TRBJ2-3, is DVKVTQSSRYLVKRTGEKVFLECVQDMDHENMFWYRQDPGLGLRLIYFSYDVKMKEKGDIPEGYSVSREKKERFSLILESASTNQTSMYLCASSRDRVLDTQYFGPGTRLTVL.

Only a few counts were recorded for this clone. The chain uses TRBV10-2 and TRBJ2-2, with D possibly being TRBD2 (5 bases). Germline values: CDR1 WSHSY, CDR2 SAAADI. V was pared by 7 bases and J by 6 bases, with 15 bases between. The CDR3 is made up of 14 amino acids. CDR3 in DNA: TGCGCCAGCATTTCCCGGGGAGACGCCGGGGAGCTGTTTTTT. Translated, it gives CASISRGDAGELFF.

The chain is built from TRBV4-3 and TRBJ1-2; maybe TRBD1 (6 bases). Germline lookup yields CDR1 LGHNA and CDR2 YSLEER. CDR3 length equals 15 residues. V was clipped by 3 bases and J by 6 bases, with 17 bases between them. CDR3 DNA: TGCGCCAGCAGCCATATCTGGGAAGGGGGACATGGCTACACCTTC. It codes for CASSHIWEGGHGYTF.

A remark on this clone: At one end, the junction sequence differs from germline, possibly due to a read error. This chain links TRBV7-7 with TRBJ1-5; 8 nucleotides match TRBD1. CDR3 size: 15 residues. From germline, CDR1 is SSHAT and CDR2 FNYEAQ (reference sequence). CDR3 loop: CASSPGTGPNQPQHF. In DNA form, the CDR3 reads TGTGCTAGCAGCCCAGGGACAGGCCCCAATCAGCCCCAGCATTTT.

The J gene is TRBJ1-2, the V gene TRBV18; 8 bases are a match to TRBD1. CDR3 length: 15 amino acids. V shed 5 bases and J 2 bases; nucleotides not matched to a gene: 7. Germline V gene sequence: CDR1 KGHSH, CDR2 LQKENI. The CDR3 nucleotides are TGTGCCAGCTCAACGAAACAGGGGGGGAACTATGGCTACACCTTC. Its translation: CASSTKQGGNYGYTF.

The rearrangement joins TRBV2 to TRBJ2-7; D is perhaps TRBD1 (6 bases). With 8 bases removed from V and 4 bases from J, the gap between germline ends came to 9 bases. The length of the CDR3 is 11 residues. Germline CDR1 reads SNHLY; CDR2 reads FYNNEI. In DNA, the CDR3 is TGTGCCAGCGCAGGGGCTTACGAGCAGTACTTC. This gives the protein CASAGAYEQYF.

Written as DNA, the CDR3 is TGTGCCAGCTCACCAAATGCAGGGGATAACAATCAGCCCCAGCATTTT. Its protein product is CASSPNAGDNNQPQHF. The chain couples TRBV18 to TRBJ1-5; TRBD1 might be the D (6 bases). The CDR3 extends over 16 amino acids. CDR1 is KGHSH and CDR2 is LQKENI in the germline V gene. The V and J ends lost 2 bases and 3 bases respectively, with 14 bases between them.

The V gene is TRBV6-5, the J gene TRBJ2-1; a weak D match, TRBD2 (6 bases). Trimming pared 6 bases from V and 4 bases from J, leaving 13 bases between. This CDR3 has 14 amino acids. CDR1 is MNHEY and CDR2 is SVGAGI in the germline V gene. The CDR3 region is CASRNRELYNEQFF. The CDR3 nucleotides read TGTGCCAGCAGGAACCGGGAGCTATACAATGAGCAGTTCTTC.

The V call is TRBV5-6, the J call TRBJ2-1, with D possibly being TRBD1 (6 bases). Germline CDR1 is SGHDT and CDR2 is YYEEEE. Trimming left V 2 bases short and J 4 bases short, with 19 bases between. The CDR3 runs to 17 residues. The CDR3 is CASSFFRTASIYNEQFF. CDR3 nucleotide sequence: TGTGCCAGCAGCTTTTTCCGGACAGCATCGATATACAATGAGCAGTTCTTC.

The V gene is TRBV18, the J gene TRBJ2-2; 7 bases match TRBD2. The CDR3 is 17 amino acids. J was trimmed by 4 bases and V by 5 bases; bases with no gene match: 13. Germline V gene lookup returns CDR1 KGHSH and CDR2 LQKENI. The CDR3 DNA is TGTGCCAGCTCATCTACCCCCCTGGGGGGGAGCACCGGGGAGCTGTTTTTT. Its translation is CASSSTPLGGSTGELFF.

This chain links TRBV7-3 with TRBJ2-3; the D gene is possibly TRBD2 (6 bases). The V gene lost 5 bases and the J gene lost 3 bases, with 21 bases spanning the gap. This CDR3 has 17 residues. The germline CDR1 and CDR2 sequences are SGHTA and FQGTGA. CDR3 DNA sequence: TGTGCCAGCAGCGTCAACGGGGGTGGGCTTGGGACAGATACGCAGTATTTT. It specifies CASSVNGGGLGTDTQYF.

The rearrangement uses TRBV25-1 and TRBJ2-5; 7 bases map to TRBD1. Trimming removed 3 bases from V and 5 bases from J; junction bases left unmatched: 18. The CDR3 extends over 18 amino acids. The V gene's germline CDR1 is MGHDK and CDR2 SYGVNS. The CDR3 reads CASSDVRRKDRVRETQYF. Here the CDR3 DNA reads TGTGCCAGCAGTGACGTAAGACGGAAAGACAGGGTGCGGGAGACCCAGTACTTC.

This clone came up once. This chain joins TRBV7-2 and TRBJ2-3; perhaps TRBD1 as D (6 bases). The CDR3 sequence is 13 residues long. Trimming took 1 base from V and 6 from J, leaving 8 bases between them. In germline, CDR1 is SGHTA, CDR2 FQGNSA. In DNA form, the CDR3 reads TGTGCCAGCAGCTTAGTACAGGGTGATACGCAGTATTTT. Protein product: CASSLVQGDTQYF.

The V and J genes are TRBV12-3 or TRBV12-4 and TRBJ2-3; D gene uncertain. CDR3 size: 11 residues. V shed 5 bases and J shed 2 bases, with 2 bases lying between them. CDR3 sequence (DNA): TGTGCCAGCAGTCTCACAGATACGCAGTATTTT. It encodes CASSLTDTQYF.

This clone has just a few counts. The gene calls are TRBV7-4 and TRBJ2-7, with TRBD1 matching 9 bases. V was clipped by 6 bases and J by 6 bases; unmatched bases: 18. Germline lookup yields CDR1 SGHVT and CDR2 SQSDAQ. The CDR3 is 17 amino acids. The CDR3 reads CASSHPQNRDRELEQYF. DNA for the CDR3: TGTGCCAGCAGTCATCCCCAGAACCGGGACAGGGAGCTCGAGCAGTACTTC.

This chain connects TRBV6-5 to TRBJ1-3; tentatively, D is TRBD1 (5 bases). CDR1 MNHEY and CDR2 SVGAGI come from the germline V gene. Trimming removed 0 bases from V and 0 bases from J, with 9 bases in between. The CDR3 is made up of 16 amino acids. Here the CDR3 reads CASSYSGHFSGNTIYF. CDR3 nucleotide sequence: TGTGCCAGCAGTTACTCCGGACACTTCTCTGGAAACACCATATATTTT.

This chain links TRBV28 with TRBJ1-2; D not resolved. The CDR3 is 12 residues long. V lost 5 bases to trimming and J lost 8 bases, with 12 bases between them. The V gene's germline CDR1 is MDHEN and CDR2 SYDVKM. The CDR3 DNA follows: TGTGCCAGCAGTACGGGAGATCGGGGCTACACCTTC. Its protein is CASSTGDRGYTF.

The chain is built from TRBV19 and TRBJ2-1, with 9 bases matching TRBD1. V lost 5 bases to trimming and J lost 5 bases; unmatched junction nucleotides: 4. CDR1 LNHDA and CDR2 SQIVND come from the germline V gene (reference sequence). CDR3 size: 14 residues. The CDR3 reads CASSADRGDNEQFF. The CDR3, as DNA: TGTGCCAGTAGTGCGGACAGGGGAGACAATGAGCAGTTCTTC.

The chain is built from TRBV2 and TRBJ1-4; no clear D gene. The V gene's germline CDR1 is SNHLY and CDR2 FYNNEI. V lost 8 bases and J lost 6, with 10 bases in between. The CDR3 spans 12 residues. The CDR3 coding sequence is TGTGCCAGCGGGAGGGTTGATGAAAAACTGTTTTTT. Translated, it gives CASGRVDEKLFF.

DNA of the CDR3: TGTGCCTGGGGGAGTCGTGGGGCAGGGTTTGAAGCTTTCTTT. Translation: CAWGSRGAGFEAFF. The chain is built from TRBV30 and TRBJ1-1; the D gene is possibly TRBD1 (5 bases). The V end lost 5 bases, the J end lost 7 bases, and 20 bases lay between the germline ends. Germline lookup yields CDR1 GTSNPN and CDR2 SVGIG (reference sequence). The CDR3 covers 14 residues.

This chain uses TRBV28 with TRBJ1-1, with TRBD1 identical over 8 bases. The V gene end was trimmed by 2 bases and the J gene end by 8 bases; junction bases not matched to a gene: 10. The germline gives CDR1 MDHEN, CDR2 SYDVKM. The CDR3 extends over 15 amino acids. The chain's CDR3 is CASSLMTGAAPEAFF. The CDR3 DNA is TGTGCCAGCAGTTTAATGACAGGGGCAGCCCCAGAAGCTTTCTTT. Variable domain in full (rest from reference TRBV28 and TRBJ1-1): DVKVTQSSRYLVKRTGEKVFLECVQDMDHENMFWYRQDPGLGLRLIYFSYDVKMKEKGDIPEGYSVSREKKERFSLILESASTNQTSMYLCASSLMTGAAPEAFFGQGTRLTVV.

The chain uses TRBV5-1 and TRBJ2-3, with 9 bases matching TRBD1. CDR1 and CDR2 (germline): SGHRS, YFSETQ. This CDR3 is built from 17 residues. Losses at the gene ends were 0 bases for V and 4 bases for J; bases not matched to a gene: 9. The chain's CDR3 is CASSLGSRGQGPDTQYF. Written as DNA, the CDR3 is TGCGCCAGCAGCTTGGGGAGTAGGGGACAGGGACCAGATACGCAGTATTTT.

V gene TRBV9 combines with J gene TRBJ2-2; D is uncertain. This CDR3 is 14 amino acids long. The germline gives CDR1 SGDLS, CDR2 YYNGEE. With 3 bases removed from V and 5 bases from J, the gap between germline ends came to 11 bases. The CDR3 here is CASSENPVTGELFF. CDR3 bases: TGTGCCAGCAGCGAAAACCCGGTAACCGGGGAGCTGTTTTTT.

The rearrangement joins TRBV16 to TRBJ1-1; no clear D. The CDR3 sequence is 15 residues long. Germline CDR1 is KGHSY and CDR2 is FQNENV. V shed 1 base and J shed 5 bases, with 14 bases lying between them. The DNA of the CDR3 is TGTGCCAGCAGCCAATACCAAGGAGGTGGGACTGAAGCTTTCTTT. Translating gives CASSQYQGGGTEAFF.

The V gene is TRBV5-6, the J gene TRBJ2-3, with 11 bases lining up with TRBD2. Germline V CDR1 and CDR2: SGHDT, YYEEEE. The CDR3 runs to 18 residues. V gave up 4 bases and J gave up 0 bases; unmatched junction bases: 10. CDR3 region: CASSPPSGGTLSTDTQYF. In DNA form, the CDR3 reads TGTGCCAGCAGCCCTCCTAGCGGGGGGACCTTAAGCACAGATACGCAGTATTTT. The variable domain in full, with the rest retrieved from reference TRBV5-6 and TRBJ2-3, is DAGVTQSPTHLIKTRGQQVTLRCSPKSGHDTVSWYQQALGQGPQFIFQYYEEEERQRGNFPDRFSGHQFPNYSSELNVNALLLGDSALYLCASSPPSGGTLSTDTQYFGPGTRLTVL.